This T cell receptor beta chain was obtained from a study of blood T cell repertoires in COVID-19. Study context: There were acute and convalescent COVID-19 samples, and they came from the United States, Italy and Spain.

Profiling relied on immunoSEQ multiplex PCR, and the TCRdb table lists in-frame clones only, not all of them. The sample includes around 500,000 clones, approximately 86% of them seen just once. Recovery among Cohort 3 donors was established by two negative PCRs, clearance, or symptom resolution. CDR1 is LGHDT and CDR2 is YNNKEL in the germline V gene (reference sequence). Deletions cut 6 bases from V and 3 bases from J, with 3 bases between. The CDR3 length is 11 residues. The TCR comes from a woman between 55 and 75 years old who had recovered from COVID-19. Sample: PBMCs or T cells enriched from blood (not recorded which). The chain employs TRBV3-1 (or the pseudogene TRBV3-2) and TRBJ1-3; D gene ambiguous. CDR3 amino acids: CASSYGNTIYF. The CDR3 nucleotides are TGTGCCAGCAGTTATGGAAACACCATATATTTT.